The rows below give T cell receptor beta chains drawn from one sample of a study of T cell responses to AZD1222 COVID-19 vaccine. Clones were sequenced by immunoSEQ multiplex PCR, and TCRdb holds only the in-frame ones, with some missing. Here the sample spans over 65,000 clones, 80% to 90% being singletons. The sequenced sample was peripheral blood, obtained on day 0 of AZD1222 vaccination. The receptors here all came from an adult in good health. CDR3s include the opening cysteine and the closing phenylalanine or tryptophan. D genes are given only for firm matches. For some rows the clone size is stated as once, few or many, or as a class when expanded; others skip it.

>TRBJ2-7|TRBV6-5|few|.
TGTGCCAGCAGCCCCCACGGCGGGAAAACCTACGAGCAGTACTTC
CASSPHGGKTYEQYF
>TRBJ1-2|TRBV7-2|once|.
TGTGCCAGCAGCTCTCGTTCAGGGGTTCAGGGCTACACCTTC
CASSSRSGVQGYTF
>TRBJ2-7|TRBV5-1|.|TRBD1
TGCGCCAGCAGCTTGGGATCGGGACAGGGGGGTGAGCAGTACTTC
CASSLGSGQGGEQYF
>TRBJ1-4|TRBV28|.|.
TGTGCCAGCAGTGAGACTGCAACTAATGAAAAACTGTTTTTT
CASSETATNEKLFF
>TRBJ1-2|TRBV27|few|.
TGTGCCAGCAGGGACAGCCCTACGGATGGCTACACCTTC
CASRDSPTDGYTF
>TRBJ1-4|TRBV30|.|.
TGTGCCTGGACATCTAATGAAAAACTGTTTTTT
CAWTSNEKLFF
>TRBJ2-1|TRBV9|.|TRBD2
TGTGCCAGCAGCACCGGGACTAGCGGGAGGGATGAGCAGTTCTTC
CASSTGTSGRDEQFF
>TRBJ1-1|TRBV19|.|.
TGTGCCAGTAGTACCTGGGCCGAAACTTCTTTT
CASSTWAETSF
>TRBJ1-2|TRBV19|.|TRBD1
TGTGCCAGTAGTTCCCAAGGGGGCGGCTTGGATTTTAACTATGGCTACACCTTC
CASSSQGGGLDFNYGYTF
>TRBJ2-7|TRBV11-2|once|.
TGTGCCAGCAGTCACGACAGCTACGAGCAGTACTTC
CASSHDSYEQYF
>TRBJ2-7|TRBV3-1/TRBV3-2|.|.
TGTGCCAGCAGCCAAGAGGAGGGGCCATCCTACGAGCAGTACTTC
CASSQEEGPSYEQYF
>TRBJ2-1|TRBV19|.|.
TGTGCCAGTAGTATGAGCTTTCCGGACACCGGCTCCTACAATGAGCAGTTCTTC
CASSMSFPDTGSYNEQFF
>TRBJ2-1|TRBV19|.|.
TGTGCCAGTAGTATCCTCCGGGGCTCCTACAATGAGCAGTTCTTC
CASSILRGSYNEQFF
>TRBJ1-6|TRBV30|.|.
TGTGCCTGGAGTGTATTAGCAGGGAATTCACCCCTCCACTTT
CAWSVLAGNSPLHF
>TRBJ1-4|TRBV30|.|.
TGTGCCTGGAGGCTTTCGAGGACCGCTAATGAAAAACTGTTTTTT
CAWRLSRTANEKLFF
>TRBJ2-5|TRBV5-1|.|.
TGCGCCAGCAGCTTGCCCGGCCAAGAGACCCAGTACTTC
CASSLPGQETQYF
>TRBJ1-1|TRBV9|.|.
TGTGCCAGCAGCGCACAGGTACTGAACACTGAAGCTTTCTTT
CASSAQVLNTEAFF
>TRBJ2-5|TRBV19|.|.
TGTGCCAGTAGTATTATCACCTCCGGGGGCCAAGAGACCCAGTACTTC
CASSIITSGGQETQYF
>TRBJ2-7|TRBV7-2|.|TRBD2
TGTGCCAGCAGCTTCAGCGGGAATGACGAGCAGTACTTC
CASSFSGNDEQYF
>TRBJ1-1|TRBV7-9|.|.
TGTGCCAGCAGCCCGGACGCCGGGGCTAACACTGAAGCTTTCTTT
CASSPDAGANTEAFF
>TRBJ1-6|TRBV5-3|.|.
TGTGCCAGAAGTCAACCGGGACTCGAGAGCTCCTATAATTCACCCCTCCACTTT
CARSQPGLESSYNSPLHF
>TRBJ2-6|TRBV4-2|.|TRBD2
TGTGCCAGCAGCGCGCGCCCGGGAGGGGTGGGCTCTGGGGCCAACGTCCTGACTTTC
CASSARPGGVGSGANVLTF
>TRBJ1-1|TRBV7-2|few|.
TGTGCCAGCAGCTTAGGGCCGGGTGGGAACACTGAAGCTTTCTTT
CASSLGPGGNTEAFF
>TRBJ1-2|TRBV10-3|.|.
TGTGCCATCGGTTCCGGGCAGGCTTCTAACTATGGCTACACCTTC
CAIGSGQASNYGYTF
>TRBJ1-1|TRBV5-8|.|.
TGTGCCAGCAGCCAATATGTTCGATCGGGTGGCACTGAAGCTTTCTTT
CASSQYVRSGGTEAFF
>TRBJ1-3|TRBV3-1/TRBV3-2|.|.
TGTGCCAGCAGCCAACGAGGGGACGGAAACACCATATATTTT
CASSQRGDGNTIYF
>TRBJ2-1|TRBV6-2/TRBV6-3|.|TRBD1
TGTGCCAGCAGCCAAAGGCCGGGACAGGGACACAATGAGCAGTTCTTC
CASSQRPGQGHNEQFF
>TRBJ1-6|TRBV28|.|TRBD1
TGTGCCAGCAGTTTGGAGGGGGCTAGACCCCTCCACTTT
CASSLEGARPLHF
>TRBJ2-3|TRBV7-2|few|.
TGTGCCAGCAGCTCCGGCCCAGGAATCACAGATACGCAGTATTTT
CASSSGPGITDTQYF
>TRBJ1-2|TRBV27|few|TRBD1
TGTGCCAGCAGTTTAACACAGGGGGCTTTCACCTTC
CASSLTQGAFTF
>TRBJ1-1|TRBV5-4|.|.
TGTGCCAGCAGCCGACAGACGGGACACATGAACACTGAAGCTTTCTTT
CASSRQTGHMNTEAFF
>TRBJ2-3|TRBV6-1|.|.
TGTGCCAGCAGTGATCGGTACTTGGATACGCAGTATTTT
CASSDRYLDTQYF
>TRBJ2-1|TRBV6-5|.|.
TGTGCCAGCAGTTTACTCTATGGACAGCCGAATGAGCAGTTCTTC
CASSLLYGQPNEQFF
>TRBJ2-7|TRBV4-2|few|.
TGTGCCAGCAGCCAAGAGGAGGCGGGGAGCTCCTACGAGCAGTACTTC
CASSQEEAGSSYEQYF
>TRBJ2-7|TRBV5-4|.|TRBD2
TGTGCCAGCAGTTCGGGACTAGCGGGAGAACCCCACTACGAGCAGTACTTC
CASSSGLAGEPHYEQYF
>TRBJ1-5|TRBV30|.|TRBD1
TGTGCCTGGGGGACAGATAGCAATCAGCCCCAGCATTTT
CAWGTDSNQPQHF
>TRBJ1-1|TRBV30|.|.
TGTGCCTGGAGTGATACGGATACAAAAGCTTTCTTT
CAWSDTDTKAFF
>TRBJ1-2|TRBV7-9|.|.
TGTGCCAGCAGCTTAGGCCCAACAGTACAGGGCTACACCTTC
CASSLGPTVQGYTF
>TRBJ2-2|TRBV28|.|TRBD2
TGTGCCAGCAGTACCACACCGGGACTAGCGGGACTAGTCACCGGGGAGCTGTTTTTT
CASSTTPGLAGLVTGELFF
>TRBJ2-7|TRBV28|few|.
TGTGCCAGCAGTGACTACTACGAGCAGTACTTC
CASSDYYEQYF
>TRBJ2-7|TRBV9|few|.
TGTGCCAGCAGCGTAAGGCCCGACCCTAGGGAGCAGTACTTC
CASSVRPDPREQYF
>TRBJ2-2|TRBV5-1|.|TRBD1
TGCGCCAGCAGCTTAACAGGGGGCGACACCGGGGAGCTGTTTTTT
CASSLTGGDTGELFF
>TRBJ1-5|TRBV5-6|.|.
TGTGCCAGCAGCGGAGGGACCGGGGGCAATCAGCCCCAGCATTTT
CASSGGTGGNQPQHF
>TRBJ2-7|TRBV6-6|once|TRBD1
TGTGCCAGCAGTTACCAGACAGGGTTGGGAACCTACGAGCAGTACTTC
CASSYQTGLGTYEQYF
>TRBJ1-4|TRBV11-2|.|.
TGTGCCAGCAGCTTAGATAGGGGGGTGGGTGAAAAACTGTTTTTT
CASSLDRGVGEKLFF
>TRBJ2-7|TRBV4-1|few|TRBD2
TGCGCCAGCAGCCAAGGGGGAGCGGGGGGCTACGAGCAGTACTTC
CASSQGGAGGYEQYF
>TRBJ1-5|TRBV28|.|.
TGTGCCAGCAGTTTACGAGGGTCCCTTAATCAGCCCCAGCATTTT
CASSLRGSLNQPQHF
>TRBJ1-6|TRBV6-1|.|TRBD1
TGTGCCAGCAGTGAAGCGCCCCCAGGACAGGGCGGTAATTCACCCCTCCACTTT
CASSEAPPGQGGNSPLHF
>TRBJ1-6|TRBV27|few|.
TGTGCCACCGGACAGTTAAGCTCCTATAATTCACCCCTCCACTTT
CATGQLSSYNSPLHF
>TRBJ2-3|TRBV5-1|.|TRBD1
TGCGCCAGCAGCTTAGGACAGGTCGGAACAGATACGCAGTATTTT
CASSLGQVGTDTQYF
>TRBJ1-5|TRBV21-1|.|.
TGTGCCAGCAGCAAATTAGACCACGCGGACCAGCCCCAGCATTTT
CASSKLDHADQPQHF